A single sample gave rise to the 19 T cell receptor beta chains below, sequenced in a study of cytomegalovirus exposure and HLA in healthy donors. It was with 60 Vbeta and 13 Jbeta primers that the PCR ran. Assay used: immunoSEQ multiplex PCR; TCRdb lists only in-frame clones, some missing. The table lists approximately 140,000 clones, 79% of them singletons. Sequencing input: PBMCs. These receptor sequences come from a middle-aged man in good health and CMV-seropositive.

CDR3 in DNA: TGTGCCAGCAGTTCGGTACAGGGGAGCTCCTACAATGAGCAGTTCTTC. Its protein product is CASSSVQGSSYNEQFF. This rearrangement joins TRBV6-6 to TRBJ2-1; 7 nucleotides align to TRBD1. This CDR3 has 16 residues. V gave up 4 bases and J gave up 0 bases; unmatched junction bases: 6. Germline V gives CDR1 MNHNY, CDR2 SVGAGI (reference sequence).

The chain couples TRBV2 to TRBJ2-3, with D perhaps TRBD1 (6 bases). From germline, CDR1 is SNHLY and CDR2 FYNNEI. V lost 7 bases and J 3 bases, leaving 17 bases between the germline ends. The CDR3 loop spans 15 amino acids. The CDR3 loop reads CASTDRLLKTDTQYF. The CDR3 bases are TGTGCCAGCACCGACAGGTTACTTAAGACAGATACGCAGTATTTT.

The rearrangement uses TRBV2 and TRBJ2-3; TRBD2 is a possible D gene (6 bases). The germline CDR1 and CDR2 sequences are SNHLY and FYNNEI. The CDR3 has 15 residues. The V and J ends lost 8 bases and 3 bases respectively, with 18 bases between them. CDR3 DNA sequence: TGTGCCAGCCGAGGGACTCTTATGATGACAGATACGCAGTATTTT. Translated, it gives CASRGTLMMTDTQYF.

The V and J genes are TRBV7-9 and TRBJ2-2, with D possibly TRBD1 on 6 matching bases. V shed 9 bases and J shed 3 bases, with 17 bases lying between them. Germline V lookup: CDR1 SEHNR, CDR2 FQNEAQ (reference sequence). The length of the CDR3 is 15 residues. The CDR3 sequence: CARGGHLGDTGELFF. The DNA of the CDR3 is TGTGCCAGAGGGGGACACCTGGGGGACACCGGGGAGCTGTTTTTT. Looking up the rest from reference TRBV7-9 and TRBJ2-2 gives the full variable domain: DTGVSQNPRHKITKRGQNVTFRCDPISEHNRLYWYRQTLGQGPEFLTYFQNEAQLEKSRLLSDRFSAERPKGSFSTLEIQRTEQGDSAMYLCARGGHLGDTGELFFGEGSRLTVL.

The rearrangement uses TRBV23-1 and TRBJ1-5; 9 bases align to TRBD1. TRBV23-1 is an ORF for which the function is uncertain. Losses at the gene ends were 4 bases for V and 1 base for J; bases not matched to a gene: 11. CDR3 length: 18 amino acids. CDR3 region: CASSRFRDREGSNQPQHF. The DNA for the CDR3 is TGCGCCAGCAGTCGGTTTCGGGACAGGGAAGGAAGCAATCAGCCCCAGCATTTT.

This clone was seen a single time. The CDR3 nucleotides are TGCGCCAGCAGCGACTCCCCCGGATTCTCCTACGAGCAGTACTTC. This translates into CASSDSPGFSYEQYF. The rearrangement uses TRBV5-1 and TRBJ2-7; D not certain. CDR1 and CDR2 (germline): SGHRS, YFSETQ. The CDR3 has 15 residues. The V gene lost 4 bases and the J gene lost 0 bases, with 14 bases spanning the gap.

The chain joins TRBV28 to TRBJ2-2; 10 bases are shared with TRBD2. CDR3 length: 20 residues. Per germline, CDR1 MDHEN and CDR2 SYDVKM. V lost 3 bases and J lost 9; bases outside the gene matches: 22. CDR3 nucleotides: TGTGCCAGCAGTTTCGTGGGGGCGGATACGTCCACTAGCGGGGCCCGGGAGCTGTTTTTT. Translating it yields CASSFVGADTSTSGARELFF.

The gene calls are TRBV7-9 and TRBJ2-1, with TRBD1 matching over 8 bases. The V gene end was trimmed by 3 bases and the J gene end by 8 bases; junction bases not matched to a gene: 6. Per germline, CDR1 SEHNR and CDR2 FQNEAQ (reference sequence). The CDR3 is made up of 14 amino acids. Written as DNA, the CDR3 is TGTGCCAGCAGCTTGGTGCAGGGGGCGGATGAGCAGTTCTTC. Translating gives CASSLVQGADEQFF.

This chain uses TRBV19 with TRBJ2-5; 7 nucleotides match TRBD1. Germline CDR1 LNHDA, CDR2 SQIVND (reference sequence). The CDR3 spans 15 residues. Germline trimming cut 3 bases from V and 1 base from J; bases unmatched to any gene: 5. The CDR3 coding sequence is TGTGCCAGTAGTATCGGTTACAGGGGCCAAGAGACCCAGTACTTC. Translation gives CASSIGYRGQETQYF.

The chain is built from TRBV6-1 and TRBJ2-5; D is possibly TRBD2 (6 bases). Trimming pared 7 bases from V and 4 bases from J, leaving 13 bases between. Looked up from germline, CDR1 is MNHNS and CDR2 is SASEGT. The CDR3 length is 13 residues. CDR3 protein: CASNRLGGETQYF. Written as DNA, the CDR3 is TGTGCCAGCAATCGGTTGGGGGGAGAGACCCAGTACTTC.

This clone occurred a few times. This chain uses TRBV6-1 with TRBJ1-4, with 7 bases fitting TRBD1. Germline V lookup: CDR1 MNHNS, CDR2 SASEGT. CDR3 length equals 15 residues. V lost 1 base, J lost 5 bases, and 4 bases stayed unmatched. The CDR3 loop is CASSEEGAQNEKLFF. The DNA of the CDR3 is TGTGCCAGCAGTGAAGAGGGGGCCCAAAATGAAAAACTGTTTTTT.

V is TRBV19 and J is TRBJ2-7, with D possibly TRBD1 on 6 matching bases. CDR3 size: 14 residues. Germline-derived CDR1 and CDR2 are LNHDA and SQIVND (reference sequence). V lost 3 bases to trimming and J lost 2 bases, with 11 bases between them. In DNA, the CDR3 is TGTGCCAGTAGTATCCGCAGGGGACCCTACGAGCAGTACTTC. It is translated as CASSIRRGPYEQYF.

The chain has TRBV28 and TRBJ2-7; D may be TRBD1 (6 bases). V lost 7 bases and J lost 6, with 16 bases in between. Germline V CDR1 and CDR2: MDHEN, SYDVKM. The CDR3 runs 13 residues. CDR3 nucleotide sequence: TGTGCCAGCACCCTTGACAGGTCCCCCGAGCAGTACTTC. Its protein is CASTLDRSPEQYF.

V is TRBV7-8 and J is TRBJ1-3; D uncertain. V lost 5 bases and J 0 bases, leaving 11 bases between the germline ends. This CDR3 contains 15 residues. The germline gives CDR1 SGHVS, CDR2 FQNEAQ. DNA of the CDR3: TGTGCCAGCAGCCCTAGACTCCCCTCTGGAAACACCATATATTTT. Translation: CASSPRLPSGNTIYF.

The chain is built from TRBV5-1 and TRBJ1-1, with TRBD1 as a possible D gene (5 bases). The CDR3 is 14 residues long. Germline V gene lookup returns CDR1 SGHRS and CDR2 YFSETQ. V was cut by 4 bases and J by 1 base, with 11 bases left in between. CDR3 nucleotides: TGCGCCAGCAGCCCTAGCGGACAGAACACTGAAGCTTTCTTT. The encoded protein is CASSPSGQNTEAFF. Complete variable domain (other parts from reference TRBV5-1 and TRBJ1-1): KAGVTQTPRYLIKTRGQQVTLSCSPISGHRSVSWYQQTPGQGLQFLFEYFSETQRNKGNFPGRFSGRQFSNSRSEMNVSTLELGDSALYLCASSPSGQNTEAFFGQGTRLTVV.

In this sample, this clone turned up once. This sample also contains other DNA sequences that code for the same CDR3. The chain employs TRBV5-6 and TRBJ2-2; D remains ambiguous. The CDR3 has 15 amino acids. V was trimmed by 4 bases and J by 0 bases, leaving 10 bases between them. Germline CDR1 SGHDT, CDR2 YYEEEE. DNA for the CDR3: TGTGCCAGCAGCACCCAACAGACGAACACCGGGGAGCTGTTTTTT. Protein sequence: CASSTQQTNTGELFF.

The CDR3 reads CASSSLMNTEAFF. DNA of the CDR3: TGTGCCAGCAGTAGCCTCATGAACACTGAAGCTTTCTTT. J is TRBJ1-1 and V is TRBV2; D is unclear. The CDR3 runs to 13 residues. Trimming stripped 5 bases from V and 0 bases from J, with 7 bases between. Germline CDR1 reads SNHLY; CDR2 reads FYNNEI.

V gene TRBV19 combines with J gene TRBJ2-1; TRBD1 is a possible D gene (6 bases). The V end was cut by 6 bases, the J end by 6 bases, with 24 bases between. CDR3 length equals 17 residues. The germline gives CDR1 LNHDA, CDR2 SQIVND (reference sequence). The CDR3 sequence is CASRDRVDRISLNEQFF. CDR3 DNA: TGTGCCAGTAGGGACCGTGTAGACAGGATCAGCCTCAATGAGCAGTTCTTC.

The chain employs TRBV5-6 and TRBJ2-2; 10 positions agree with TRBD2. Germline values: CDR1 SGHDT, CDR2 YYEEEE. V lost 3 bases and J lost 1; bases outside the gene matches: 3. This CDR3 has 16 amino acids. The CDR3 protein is CASSWGLARNTGELFF. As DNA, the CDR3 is TGTGCCAGCAGCTGGGGACTAGCGAGGAACACCGGGGAGCTGTTTTTT.